Below are 27 T cell receptor beta chains sequenced from a single sample in a study of human T cells and chemical hapten exposure. TCRdb reprocessed the RACE reads via MiXCR and lists one record per CDR3 protein. The top ten clones hold about 2.1% of a sample with 200,000 to 300,000 distinct CDR3 sequences, 7% to 10% of them seen once. Described time point: pre-sensitization, week 0. Stated treatment: therapeutic diphenylcyclopropenone sensitization with weekly scalp DPC. Sequencing used whole blood, obtained in connection with sensitization to the hapten diphenylcyclopropenone (DPC). These TCRs come from a woman between 35 and 50 years old with alopecia areata. Some clones in this sample may be carry-over from other donors' samples.

In this sample, this clonotype turned up many times. The chain is built from TRBV12-3 or TRBV12-4 and TRBJ2-7, with 8 bases fitting TRBD1. This CDR3 comprises 14 residues. V was clipped by 2 bases and J by 3 bases; unmatched bases: 3. CDR3 in DNA: TGTGCCAGCAGTTTACAGGGGGCAGACTACGAGCAGTACTTC. Translation gives CASSLQGADYEQYF.

In this sample, this clonotype turned up a few times. V usage is TRBV6-5 and J usage is TRBJ2-1; 9 bases are a match to TRBD2. Germline V gene sequence: CDR1 MNHEY, CDR2 SVGAGI. The CDR3 loop spans 14 amino acids. J was trimmed by 5 bases and V by 9 bases; bases with no gene match: 8. CDR3 amino acids: CASRRLAANNEQFF. The CDR3 region has the DNA TGTGCCAGTAGGAGACTAGCGGCTAACAATGAGCAGTTCTTC.

The gene calls are TRBV29-1 and TRBJ1-2; 10 positions match TRBD1. The CDR3 extends over 13 amino acids. Germline assignment: CDR1 SQVTM and CDR2 ANQGSEA. With V trimmed by 7 bases and J by 6 bases, 8 bases remained unmatched. The CDR3 sequence is CSGTSGTGDGYTF. The CDR3 region has the DNA TGCAGCGGTACTTCCGGGACAGGGGATGGCTACACCTTC.

The V and J genes are TRBV3-1 and TRBJ2-7, with unresolved D. Germline values: CDR1 LGHDT, CDR2 YNNKEL (reference sequence). This CDR3 comprises 14 residues. With 1 base removed from V and 0 bases from J, the gap between germline ends came to 7 bases. DNA of the CDR3: TGTGCCAGCAGCCAAGGAAGGAGCTCCTACGAGCAGTACTTC. Residues: CASSQGRSSYEQYF.

The V call is TRBV7-3, the J call TRBJ1-2; D gene unclear. The CDR3 is made up of 13 amino acids. Germline V gene data show CDR1 as SGHTA and CDR2 as FQGTGA. Trimming took 0 bases from V and 4 from J, leaving 6 bases between them. CDR3 DNA sequence: TGTGCCAGCAGCTTAACGTACGGCTATGGCTACACCTTC. Encoded protein: CASSLTYGYGYTF.

The genes are TRBV9 and TRBJ1-3, with a tentative D call TRBD1 (6 bases). Germline V CDR1 and CDR2: SGDLS, YYNGEE. The CDR3 totals 13 residues. V gave up 4 bases and J gave up 7 bases, with 12 bases separating them. CDR3: CASSFRTANTIYF. Written as DNA, the CDR3 is TGTGCCAGCAGCTTCAGGACAGCCAACACCATATATTTT.

This CDR3 reads CSAAGTSGSRSYEQYF. Written as DNA, the CDR3 is TGCAGTGCCGCCGGGACTAGCGGGAGTAGGTCCTACGAGCAGTACTTC. The chain uses TRBV20-1 and TRBJ2-7, with TRBD2 identical over 14 bases. The V gene's germline CDR1 is DFQATT and CDR2 SNEGSKA (reference sequence). The trim removed 6 bases at V and 1 base at J, leaving 8 bases unmatched. The CDR3 extends over 16 amino acids.

This rearrangement joins TRBV20-1 to TRBJ1-1; the D is unclear. There are 13 residues in the CDR3. Germline V gives CDR1 DFQATT, CDR2 SNEGSKA (reference sequence). V dropped 6 bases and J dropped 0 bases, with 11 bases sitting between them. The CDR3 spells CSALESLNTEAFF. The CDR3, as DNA: TGCAGTGCCCTAGAATCCTTGAACACTGAAGCTTTCTTT.

This sequence joins TRBV5-1 and TRBJ2-1; weak D call: TRBD2 (6 bases). CDR3 length equals 15 residues. The V and J ends lost 0 bases and 10 bases respectively, with 17 bases between them. Germline CDR1 is SGHRS and CDR2 is YFSETQ. The CDR3 sequence: CASSLAPGGEDEQFF. Here the CDR3 DNA reads TGCGCCAGCAGCTTGGCCCCAGGTGGGGAGGACGAGCAGTTCTTC.

CDR3 sequence: CSVENRFGTDTQYF. The CDR3 nucleotides are TGCAGCGTTGAAAACAGGTTCGGGACAGATACGCAGTATTTT. This chain connects TRBV29-1 to TRBJ2-3; maybe TRBD1 (5 bases). The CDR3 has 14 amino acids. Germline loops: CDR1 SQVTM, CDR2 ANQGSEA. V was trimmed by 2 bases and J by 3 bases, leaving 12 bases between them.

This clonotype was seen ten or more times. The genes are TRBV9 and TRBJ2-1; 13 bases are a match to TRBD2. Germline trimming cut 0 bases from V and 9 bases from J; bases unmatched to any gene: 15. The CDR3 has 19 residues. Germline V gene data show CDR1 as SGDLS and CDR2 as YYNGEE. DNA of the CDR3: TGTGCCAGCAGCGTAGCCCCCACCTGGACTAGCGGGAGTACCGGTGAGCAGTTCTTC. This sequence encodes CASSVAPTWTSGSTGEQFF.

This clonotype was picked up a small number of times. CDR3 loop: CASSLDGFLRTSIEQFF. CDR3 DNA: TGCGCCAGCAGCTTGGATGGGTTTCTGAGGACTAGCATTGAGCAGTTCTTC. This chain links TRBV5-1 with TRBJ2-1; 8 bases fit TRBD2. This CDR3 spans 17 amino acids. Unmatched junction bases numbered 14, after V lost 0 bases and J lost 9 bases. The germline gives CDR1 SGHRS, CDR2 YFSETQ.

The V gene is TRBV7-9, the J gene TRBJ2-7, with 10 positions matching TRBD1. Trimming removed 7 bases from V and 2 bases from J; junction bases left unmatched: 5. The CDR3 length is 14 residues. CDR1 and CDR2 from the germline V gene are SEHNR and FQNEAQ (reference sequence). The CDR3 is CASTTGTGAYEQYF. The CDR3 DNA reads as TGTGCCAGCACCACCGGGACAGGGGCCTACGAGCAGTACTTC. The full variable domain, its missing parts supplied by reference TRBV7-9 and TRBJ2-7, is DTGVSQNPRHKITKRGQNVTFRCDPISEHNRLYWYRQTLGQGPEFLTYFQNEAQLEKSRLLSDRFSAERPKGSFSTLEIQRTEQGDSAMYLCASTTGTGAYEQYFGPGTRLTVT.

This clonotype was detected ten times or more. The V and J genes are TRBV2 and TRBJ1-2; maybe TRBD1 (6 bases). Germline V gives CDR1 SNHLY, CDR2 FYNNEI. The CDR3 totals 13 residues. V shed 2 bases and J shed 4 bases, with 8 bases lying between them. The CDR3 loop reads CASSERGTYGYTF. CDR3 nucleotides: TGTGCCAGCAGTGAAAGGGGGACCTATGGCTACACCTTC. The variable domain in full, completed from reference TRBV2 and TRBJ1-2, reads EPEVTQTPSHQVTQMGQEVILRCVPISNHLYFYWYRQILGQKVEFLVSFYNNEISEKSEIFDDQFSVERPDGSNFTLKIRSTKLEDSAMYFCASSERGTYGYTFGSGTRLTVV.

V usage is TRBV27 and J usage is TRBJ2-7; 10 nucleotides line up with TRBD2. The CDR3 covers 14 residues. Germline CDR1 reads MNHEY; CDR2 reads SMNVEV (reference sequence). J was trimmed by 0 bases and V by 7 bases; bases with no gene match: 3. In DNA form, the CDR3 reads TGTGCCAGCAAAGGGACTAGCGCCTCCTACGAGCAGTACTTC. Translating gives CASKGTSASYEQYF.

The chain is built from TRBV6-2 or TRBV6-3 and TRBJ2-5; 9 bases align to TRBD2. Germline V gene sequence: CDR1 MNHEY, CDR2 SVGEGT. J gave up 1 base and V 6 bases, and 6 bases lay outside the gene matches. The CDR3 is made up of 15 amino acids. The CDR3 bases are TGTGCCAGCAGCCCACAGGGACTAGCCCAAGAGACCCAGTACTTC. Its protein product is CASSPQGLAQETQYF.

This clonotype came up many times. The chain employs TRBV29-1 and TRBJ1-5; D is perhaps TRBD1 (5 bases). CDR1 is SQVTM, CDR2 ANQGSEA, per germline. This CDR3 comprises 14 residues. V dropped 4 bases and J dropped 1 base, with 11 bases sitting between them. CDR3 in amino acids: CSVAVQGSNQPQHF. Here the CDR3 DNA reads TGCAGCGTTGCGGTGCAGGGAAGCAATCAGCCCCAGCATTTT.

This clonotype was counted only a few times. V is TRBV20-1 and J is TRBJ2-3; TRBD2 matches 8 bases. This CDR3 contains 18 residues. V gave up 0 bases and J gave up 0 bases; unmatched junction bases: 11. Germline CDR1 is DFQATT and CDR2 is SNEGSKA (reference sequence). The CDR3 bases are TGCAGTGCTAGAGATCCGGGGGGGGCCGGTACTAGCACAGATACGCAGTATTTT. Its translation is CSARDPGGAGTSTDTQYF.

This clonotype has just a few counts. The V call is TRBV28, the J call TRBJ1-2; weak D call: TRBD1 (5 bases). Germline V lookup: CDR1 MDHEN, CDR2 SYDVKM. This CDR3 is built from 14 residues. V lost 5 bases and J lost 4, with 14 bases in between. In DNA form, the CDR3 reads TGTGCCAGCAGTCGCGGGACTTCTGCCTATGGCTACACCTTC. As protein: CASSRGTSAYGYTF.

This clonotype has at least ten counts. This chain links TRBV29-1 with TRBJ2-6; D is ambiguous. Germline-derived CDR1 and CDR2 are SQVTM and ANQGSEA. The CDR3 covers 12 residues. V lost 6 bases and J lost 4, with 7 bases in between. This CDR3 reads CSVSSGANVLTF. DNA of the CDR3: TGCAGCGTGTCCTCAGGGGCCAACGTCCTGACTTTC.

This rearrangement joins TRBV15 to TRBJ2-7, with D unclear. V was cut by 1 base and J by 6 bases, with 7 bases left in between. The CDR3 is 12 amino acids. From germline, CDR1 is LNHNV and CDR2 YYDKDF (reference sequence). The CDR3 coding sequence is TGTGCCACCAGCAGAGTACTTACCGAGCAGTACTTC. Its translation: CATSRVLTEQYF.

This chain joins TRBV29-1 and TRBJ2-5, with 9 bases fitting TRBD2. Trimming cost V 7 bases and J 3 bases; bases outside gene matches: 9. CDR1 is SQVTM and CDR2 is ANQGSEA in the germline V gene. The CDR3 extends over 14 amino acids. CDR3 residues: CSAVAGEGKETQYF. The DNA for the CDR3 is TGCAGCGCTGTAGCGGGGGAGGGTAAAGAGACCCAGTACTTC. Full variable domain (outside the CDR3, taken from reference TRBV29-1 and TRBJ2-5): SAVISQKPSRDICQRGTSLTIQCQVDSQVTMMFWYRQQPGQSLTLIATANQGSEATYESGFVIDKFPISRPNLTFSTLTVSNMSPEDSSIYLCSAVAGEGKETQYFGPGTRLLVL.

This clonotype showed up many times. This chain connects TRBV4-2 to TRBJ2-6; either TRBD1 or TRBD2 may supply D (5 bases each). V dropped 0 bases and J dropped 0 bases, with 12 bases sitting between them. CDR3 length: 18 amino acids. Germline V gene lookup returns CDR1 LGHNA and CDR2 YNFKEQ. The CDR3 nucleotides read TGTGCCAGCAGCCAAGATTCCGGGGCGTCCTCTGGGGCCAACGTCCTGACTTTC. Amino acids: CASSQDSGASSGANVLTF.

The V call is TRBV6-2 or TRBV6-3, the J call TRBJ1-5; D is undetermined. This CDR3 contains 12 residues. V was pared by 5 bases and J by 4 bases, with 6 bases between. Looked up from germline, CDR1 is MNHEY and CDR2 is SVGEGT. CDR3 DNA: TGTGCCAGCAGTGGTCAAAATCAGCCCCAGCATTTT. This gives the protein CASSGQNQPQHF.

This clonotype showed up many times. The chain combines TRBV12-3 or TRBV12-4 with TRBJ1-1, with D possibly matching TRBD1 (6 bases). Trimming stripped 7 bases from V and 5 bases from J, with 14 bases between. This CDR3 spans 13 amino acids. CDR3 coding DNA: TGTGCCAGCACCCAGGGGTTTCGGACTGAAGCTTTCTTT. Translated: CASTQGFRTEAFF.

This clonotype was counted between two and nine times. V gene TRBV2 combines with J gene TRBJ1-1; 9 positions match TRBD1. This CDR3 comprises 16 residues. Germline V gene data show CDR1 as SNHLY and CDR2 as FYNNEI. The V gene end was trimmed by 3 bases and the J gene end by 5 bases; junction bases not matched to a gene: 10. The CDR3, as DNA: TGTGCCAGCAGTGATCCAGGACAGGGGAGGGGGACTGAAGCTTTCTTT. It yields the protein CASSDPGQGRGTEAFF.

There are a few counts of this clonotype. This sequence joins TRBV6-5 and TRBJ1-2; D not resolved. V dropped 0 bases and J dropped 4 bases, with 12 bases sitting between them. This CDR3 is built from 15 residues. Germline-derived CDR1 and CDR2 are MNHEY and SVGAGI. CDR3 residues: CASSYSPAATYGYTF. For the CDR3, the DNA is TGTGCCAGCAGTTACTCGCCCGCAGCTACCTATGGCTACACCTTC.